Each of the 18 T cell receptor beta chains below was sequenced from the same sample in a study of CXCR3-negative and CXCR3-positive naive CD8 T cells. cDNA libraries for TRB were generated by 5' RACE incorporating UMI labels. Reprocessing the 5' RACE reads, TCRdb reports a single entry for every CDR3 protein and omits DNA. Recorded for this sample: 100,000 to 150,000 distinct CDR3 sequences. The sequenced sample consisted of naive CXCR3- CD8+ T cells from blood. Stated subset: CD45RO-CCR7+CD27+CD95- naive CD8+ T cells lacking CXCR3 (TNR3-). These receptors all come from a human donor in good health. Some clones in this sample may be carry-over from other donors' samples.

The CDR3 loop is CASTTAGTQGPDTGELFF. This chain uses TRBV11-2 with TRBJ2-2; TCRdb outputs TRBD1, but without DNA this stays unchecked. The CDR3 contains 18 residues. Germline lookup yields CDR1 SGHAT and CDR2 FQNNGV.

The chain combines TRBV6-6 with TRBJ1-1; TCRdb picks TRBD1, but there is no DNA to check that call. There are 16 residues in the CDR3. The germline V gene encodes CDR1 MNHNY and CDR2 SVGAGI (reference sequence). Here the CDR3 reads CASSLWTGGANTEAFF.

The rearrangement links TRBV14 to TRBJ1-1. The CDR3 extends over 14 amino acids. Germline loops: CDR1 SGHDN, CDR2 FVKESK. The CDR3 region is CASSQGQGLTEAFF.

V gene TRBV7-8 combines with J gene TRBJ2-3; TCRdb's assignment of TRBD1 cannot be checked, as there is no DNA. The CDR3 contains 18 residues. Germline values: CDR1 SGHVS, CDR2 FQNEAQ. The CDR3: CASSPHFRQGFSTDTQYF.

V and J are TRBV7-9 and TRBJ2-7; TCRdb designates TRBD1, a call that cannot be tested without DNA. Germline CDR1 and CDR2: SEHNR and FQNEAQ (reference sequence). The CDR3 runs 14 residues. The CDR3 here is CASRKEGSRGEQYF. Full variable domain (outside the CDR3, taken from reference TRBV7-9 and TRBJ2-7): DTGVSQNPRHKITKRGQNVTFRCDPISEHNRLYWYRQTLGQGPEFLTYFQNEAQLEKSRLLSDRFSAERPKGSFSTLEIQRTEQGDSAMYLCASRKEGSRGEQYFGPGTRLTVT.

The chain couples TRBV29-1 to TRBJ2-1; lacking DNA, the TRBD1 call made by TCRdb goes unchecked. Looked up from germline, CDR1 is SQVTM and CDR2 is ANQGSEA. The CDR3 consists of 15 residues. CDR3 protein: CSVTDQGSLYNEQFF.

The chain carries TRBV28 and TRBJ2-1; TCRdb's D call of TRBD2 is untestable without DNA. The CDR3 consists of 15 residues. The germline V gene has CDR1 MDHEN and CDR2 SYDVKM. The CDR3 loop reads CASSFGLGPYNEQLF.

This chain links TRBV7-9 with TRBJ2-1. Germline-derived CDR1 and CDR2 are SEHNR and FQNEAQ (reference sequence). CDR3 length equals 14 residues. CDR3 sequence: CASSLGSGGNEQFF.

The V call is TRBV25-1, the J call TRBJ1-1. This CDR3 has 13 residues. Germline V CDR1 and CDR2: MGHDK, SYGVNS. CDR3 residues: CASSLGRVTEAFF.

The chain uses TRBV7-6 and TRBJ1-2; there is no DNA to check the TCRdb D call of TRBD1. Germline CDR1 is SGHVS and CDR2 is FNYEAQ. The CDR3 sequence is 14 residues long. The CDR3 is CASSPGVGTYGYTF.

The chain combines TRBV29-1 with TRBJ1-2; the TRBD1 assignment by TCRdb is unverifiable without DNA. CDR1 SQVTM and CDR2 ANQGSEA come from the germline V gene. This CDR3 is built from 14 residues. The CDR3 is CSVEPTESNYGYTF.

The V gene is TRBV10-2, the J gene TRBJ1-2; the D gene TCRdb calls, TRBD1, cannot be checked with no DNA. The CDR3 loop spans 11 amino acids. Germline lookup yields CDR1 WSHSY and CDR2 SAAADI. The chain's CDR3 is CATYREPGYTF.

The CDR3 reads CASSFLDRGRETQYF. The chain combines TRBV28 with TRBJ2-5; TCRdb reports TRBD1, a call that lacks DNA to check it against. CDR3 length: 15 amino acids. Germline assignment: CDR1 MDHEN and CDR2 SYDVKM.

The genes are TRBV2 and TRBJ2-7; TCRdb picks TRBD1, but there is no DNA to check that call. Germline assignment: CDR1 SNHLY and CDR2 FYNNEI. The CDR3 runs 14 residues. This CDR3 is CASSEAGGTYEQYF.

The V call is TRBV29-1, the J call TRBJ2-1; TCRdb indicates TRBD1, and absent DNA this call remains unverified. The CDR3 sequence is 14 residues long. Germline V gives CDR1 SQVTM, CDR2 ANQGSEA. CDR3 region: CSVDRDGMGDEQFF.

V and J are TRBV27 and TRBJ1-5; the D gene TCRdb calls, TRBD1, cannot be checked with no DNA. The CDR3 has 15 residues. Germline values: CDR1 MNHEY, CDR2 SMNVEV (reference sequence). CDR3: CASRERGYSNQPQHF.

The gene calls are TRBV20-1 and TRBJ2-1; the TRBD2 assignment by TCRdb is unverifiable without DNA. CDR1 is DFQATT, CDR2 SNEGSKA, per germline (reference sequence). The length of the CDR3 is 16 residues. The CDR3 sequence is CSAPVMASGAGNEQFF.

The chain combines TRBV20-1 with TRBJ2-7; TCRdb indicates TRBD2, and absent DNA this call remains unverified. CDR1 is DFQATT, CDR2 SNEGSKA, per germline (reference sequence). This CDR3 is built from 12 residues. The CDR3 sequence: CSAEGLPSEQYF.